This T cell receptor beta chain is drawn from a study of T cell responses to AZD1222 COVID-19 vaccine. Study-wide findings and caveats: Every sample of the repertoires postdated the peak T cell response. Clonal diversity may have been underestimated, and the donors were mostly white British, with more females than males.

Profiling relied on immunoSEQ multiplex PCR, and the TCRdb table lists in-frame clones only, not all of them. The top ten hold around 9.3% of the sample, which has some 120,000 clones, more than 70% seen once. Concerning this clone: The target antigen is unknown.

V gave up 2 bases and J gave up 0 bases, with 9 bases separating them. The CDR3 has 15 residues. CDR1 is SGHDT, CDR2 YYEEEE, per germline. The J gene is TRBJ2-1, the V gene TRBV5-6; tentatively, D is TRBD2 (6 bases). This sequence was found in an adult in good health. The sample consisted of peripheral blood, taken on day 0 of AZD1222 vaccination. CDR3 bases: TGTGCCAGCAGCTTCGGCGGGGCCTCCTACAATGAGCAGTTCTTC. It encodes CASSFGGASYNEQFF. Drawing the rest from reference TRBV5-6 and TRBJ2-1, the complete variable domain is DAGVTQSPTHLIKTRGQQVTLRCSPKSGHDTVSWYQQALGQGPQFIFQYYEEEERQRGNFPDRFSGHQFPNYSSELNVNALLLGDSALYLCASSFGGASYNEQFFGPGTRLTVL.